The following is a T cell receptor (beta chain) sequence with its context. Its antigen is currently unknown. This record comes from a study of long-term antiretroviral therapy in people with HIV. Points from the study as a whole: Repertoires with HIV possessed tighter CDR3 length spans than those of controls. All time points showed a repertoire dominated by clones expanded before ART.

This CDR3 is 14 amino acids long. The germline gives CDR1 MNHEY, CDR2 SMNVEV (reference sequence). J was trimmed by 3 bases and V by 2 bases; bases with no gene match: 2. This was the immunoSEQ v3.0 assay at survey level. Per-sample sequencing targets were roughly 40,000-50,000 T-cell genomes. The table came from immunoSEQ multiplex PCR; TCRdb's copy has only in-frame clones and leaves some out. The sample records 20,000 or so clones, roughly 91% being singletons. The J gene is TRBJ2-7, the V gene TRBV27; 9 bases match TRBD2. Sequenced material: unsorted PBMCs, taken 0.2 years before starting antiretroviral therapy. The TCR comes from a man younger than 35 with HIV. CDR3 nucleotide sequence: TGTGCCAGCAGTTTAGGAGCGGGGGGCTACGAGCAGTACTTC. This encodes CASSLGAGGYEQYF.